This TCR beta chain was captured in a study of blood T cell repertoires in COVID-19. Study as a whole: The United States, Italy and Spain supplied acute and convalescent COVID-19 samples. PBMCs, B-cell-depleted T cells, or T cells provided the cDNA or gDNA that made up the material.

The CDR3 length is 14 residues. In germline, CDR1 is SGHDT, CDR2 YYEEEE. Trimming took 4 bases from V and 0 from J; bases not matched to a gene: 3. This clone showed up just once. Authors' processing steps: Amplified reference gene primers provided the basis for estimating nucleated cell counts. Generated by immunoSEQ multiplex PCR, the TCRdb table keeps only in-frame clones and is missing some. The D gene and trimming were derived from the DNA, and the V and J assignments and clone size from that table. The sample comprises 100,000 to 150,000 clones, roughly four fifths of which are singletons, and 9.5% to 13% rests with the top ten.

The source of this sequence is a human donor in a cohort sampled during active COVID-19. This chain joins TRBV5-6 and TRBJ2-7; 8 nucleotides match TRBD1. Sequencing input: peripheral blood. The CDR3 reads CASSEDRDSYEQYF. CDR3 coding DNA: TGTGCCAGCAGCGAGGACAGGGACTCCTACGAGCAGTACTTC. Using reference TRBV5-6 and TRBJ2-7 for the parts outside the CDR3, the full variable domain is DAGVTQSPTHLIKTRGQQVTLRCSPKSGHDTVSWYQQALGQGPQFIFQYYEEEERQRGNFPDRFSGHQFPNYSSELNVNALLLGDSALYLCASSEDRDSYEQYFGPGTRLTVT.